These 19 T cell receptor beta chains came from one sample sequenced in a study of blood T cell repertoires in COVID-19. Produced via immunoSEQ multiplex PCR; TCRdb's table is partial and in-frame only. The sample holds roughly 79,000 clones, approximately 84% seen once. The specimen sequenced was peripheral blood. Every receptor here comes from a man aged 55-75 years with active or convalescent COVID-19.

The CDR3 DNA reads as TGTGCCAGCAGCTTTCCCCAGTATAATTCACCCCTCCACTTT. Amino acids: CASSFPQYNSPLHF. The chain carries TRBV27 and TRBJ1-6; D is unclear. The V and J ends lost 6 bases and 4 bases respectively, with 10 bases between them. Germline lookup yields CDR1 MNHEY and CDR2 SMNVEV (reference sequence). This CDR3 has 14 amino acids.

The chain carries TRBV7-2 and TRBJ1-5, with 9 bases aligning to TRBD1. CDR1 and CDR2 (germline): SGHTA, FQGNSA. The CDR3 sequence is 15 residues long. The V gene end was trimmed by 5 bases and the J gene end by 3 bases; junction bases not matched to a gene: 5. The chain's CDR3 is CASSRDRVYNQPQHF. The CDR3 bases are TGTGCCAGCAGCCGGGACAGGGTTTACAATCAGCCCCAGCATTTT.

The CDR3 nucleotides read TGTGCCTGGAAAACGGGAGCGTACTTTACCGGGGAGCTGTTTTTT. Translated: CAWKTGAYFTGELFF. This rearrangement joins TRBV30 to TRBJ2-2, with D maybe TRBD2 (6 bases). Trimming pared 4 bases from V and 5 bases from J, leaving 17 bases between. The germline V gene has CDR1 GTSNPN and CDR2 SVGIG (reference sequence). The CDR3 runs 15 residues.

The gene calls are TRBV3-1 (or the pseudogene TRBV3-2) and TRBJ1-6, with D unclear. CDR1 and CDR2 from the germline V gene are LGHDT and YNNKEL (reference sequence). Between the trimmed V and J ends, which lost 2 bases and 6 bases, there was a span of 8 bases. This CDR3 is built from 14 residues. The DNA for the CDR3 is TGTGCCAGCAGCCAAATACTGAGTAATTCACCCCTCCACTTT. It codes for CASSQILSNSPLHF.

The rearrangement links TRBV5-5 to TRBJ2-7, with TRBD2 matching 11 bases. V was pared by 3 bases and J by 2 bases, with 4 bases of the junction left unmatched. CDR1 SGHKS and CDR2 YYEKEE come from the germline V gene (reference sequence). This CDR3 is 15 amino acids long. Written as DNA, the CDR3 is TGTGCCAGCAGCTCATCTAGCGGGGGGCCCTACGAGCAGTACTTC. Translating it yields CASSSSSGGPYEQYF. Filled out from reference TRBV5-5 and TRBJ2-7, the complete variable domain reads DAGVTQSPTHLIKTRGQQVTLRCSPISGHKSVSWYQQVLGQGPQFIFQYYEKEERGRGNFPDRFSARQFPNYSSELNVNALLLGDSALYLCASSSSSGGPYEQYFGPGTRLTVT.

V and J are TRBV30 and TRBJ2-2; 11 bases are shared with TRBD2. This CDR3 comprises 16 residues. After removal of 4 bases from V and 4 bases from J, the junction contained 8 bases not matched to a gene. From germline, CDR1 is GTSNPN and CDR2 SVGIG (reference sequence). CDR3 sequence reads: CAWIAGTSGFTGELFF. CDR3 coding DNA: TGTGCCTGGATTGCCGGGACTAGCGGCTTCACCGGGGAGCTGTTTTTT.

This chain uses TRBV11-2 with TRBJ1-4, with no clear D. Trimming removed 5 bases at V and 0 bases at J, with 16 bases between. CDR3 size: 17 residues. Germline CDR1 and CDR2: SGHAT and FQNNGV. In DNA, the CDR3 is TGTGCCAGCAGCCTCTCCGGGGTATGGGCAACTAATGAAAAACTGTTTTTT. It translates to CASSLSGVWATNEKLFF.

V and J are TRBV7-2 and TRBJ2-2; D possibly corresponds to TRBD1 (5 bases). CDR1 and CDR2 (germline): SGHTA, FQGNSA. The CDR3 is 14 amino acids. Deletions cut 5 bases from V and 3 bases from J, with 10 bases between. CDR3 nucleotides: TGTGCCAGCAGCGCGCGCAGGGACACCGGGGAGCTGTTTTTT. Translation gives CASSARRDTGELFF. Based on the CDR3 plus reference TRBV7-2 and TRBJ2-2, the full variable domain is GAGVSQSPSNKVTEKGKDVELRCDPISGHTALYWYRQSLGQGLEFLIYFQGNSAPDKSGLPSDRFSAERTGGSVSTLTIQRTQQEDSAVYLCASSARRDTGELFFGEGSRLTVL.

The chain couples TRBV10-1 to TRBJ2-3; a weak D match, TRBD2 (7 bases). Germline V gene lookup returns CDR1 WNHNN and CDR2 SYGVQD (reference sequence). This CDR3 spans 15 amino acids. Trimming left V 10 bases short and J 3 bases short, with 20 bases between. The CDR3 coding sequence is TGCGCCACCACCCCAGGGAGGGGGGAAACAGATACGCAGTATTTT. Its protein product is CATTPGRGETDTQYF.

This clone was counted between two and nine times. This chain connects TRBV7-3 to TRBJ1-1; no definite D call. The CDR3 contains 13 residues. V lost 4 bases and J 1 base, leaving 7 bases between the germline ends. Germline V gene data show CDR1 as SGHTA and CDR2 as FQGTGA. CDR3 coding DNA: TGTGCCAGCAGCTACGGAGAGAACACTGAAGCTTTCTTT. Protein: CASSYGENTEAFF. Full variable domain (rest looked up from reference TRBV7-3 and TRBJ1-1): GAGVSQTPSNKVTEKGKYVELRCDPISGHTALYWYRQSLGQGPEFLIYFQGTGAADDSGLPNDRFFAVRPEGSVSTLKIQRTERGDSAVYLCASSYGENTEAFFGQGTRLTVV.

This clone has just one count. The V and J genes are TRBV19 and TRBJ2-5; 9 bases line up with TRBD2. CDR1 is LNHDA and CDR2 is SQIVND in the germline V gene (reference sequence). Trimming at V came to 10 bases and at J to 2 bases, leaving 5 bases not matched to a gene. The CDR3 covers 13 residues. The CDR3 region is CATDSGGQETQYF. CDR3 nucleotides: TGTGCCACCGACAGCGGGGGGCAAGAGACCCAGTACTTC. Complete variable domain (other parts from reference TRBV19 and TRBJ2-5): DGGITQSPKYLFRKEGQNVTLSCEQNLNHDAMYWYRQDPGQGLRLIYYSQIVNDFQKGDIAEGYSVSREKKESFPLTVTSAQKNPTAFYLCATDSGGQETQYFGPGTRLLVL.

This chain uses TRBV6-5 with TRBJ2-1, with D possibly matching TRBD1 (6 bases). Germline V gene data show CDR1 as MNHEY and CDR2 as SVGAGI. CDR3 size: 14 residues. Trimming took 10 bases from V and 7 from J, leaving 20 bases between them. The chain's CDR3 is CATAGDLLINEQFF. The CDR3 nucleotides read TGTGCCACAGCAGGGGACCTTCTCATTAATGAGCAGTTCTTC.

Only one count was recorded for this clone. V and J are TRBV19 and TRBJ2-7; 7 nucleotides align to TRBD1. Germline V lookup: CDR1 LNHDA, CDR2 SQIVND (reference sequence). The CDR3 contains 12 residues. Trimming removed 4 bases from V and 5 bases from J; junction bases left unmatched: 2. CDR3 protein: CASSKDRDEQYF. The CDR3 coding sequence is TGTGCCAGTAGTAAAGACAGGGACGAGCAGTACTTC.

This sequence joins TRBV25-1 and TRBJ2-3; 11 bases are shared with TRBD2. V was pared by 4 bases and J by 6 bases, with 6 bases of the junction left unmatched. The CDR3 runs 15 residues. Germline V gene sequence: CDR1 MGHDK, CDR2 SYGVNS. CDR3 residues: CASSGSGGAGDTQYF. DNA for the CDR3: TGTGCCAGCAGTGGTAGCGGGGGGGCCGGGGATACGCAGTATTTT.

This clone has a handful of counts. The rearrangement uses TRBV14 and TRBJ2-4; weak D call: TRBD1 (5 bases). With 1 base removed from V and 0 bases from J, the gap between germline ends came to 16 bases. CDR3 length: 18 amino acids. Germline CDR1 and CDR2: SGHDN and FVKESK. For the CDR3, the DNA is TGTGCCAGCAGCCAAGGTGTGCAGGGTTTGCTAGCCAAAAACATTCAGTACTTC. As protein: CASSQGVQGLLAKNIQYF.

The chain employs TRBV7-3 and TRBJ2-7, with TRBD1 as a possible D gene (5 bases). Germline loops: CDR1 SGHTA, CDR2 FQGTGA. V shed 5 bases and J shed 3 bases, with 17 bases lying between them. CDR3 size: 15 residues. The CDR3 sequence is CASSPTGPGNYEQYF. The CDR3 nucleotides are TGTGCCAGCAGCCCAACAGGCCCAGGAAACTACGAGCAGTACTTC.

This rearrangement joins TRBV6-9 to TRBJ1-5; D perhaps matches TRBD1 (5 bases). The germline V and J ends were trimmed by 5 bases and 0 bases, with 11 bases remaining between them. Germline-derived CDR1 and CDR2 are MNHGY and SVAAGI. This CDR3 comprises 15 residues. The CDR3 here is CASSPRQNSNQPQHF. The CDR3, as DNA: TGTGCCAGCAGTCCCAGACAGAATAGCAATCAGCCCCAGCATTTT.

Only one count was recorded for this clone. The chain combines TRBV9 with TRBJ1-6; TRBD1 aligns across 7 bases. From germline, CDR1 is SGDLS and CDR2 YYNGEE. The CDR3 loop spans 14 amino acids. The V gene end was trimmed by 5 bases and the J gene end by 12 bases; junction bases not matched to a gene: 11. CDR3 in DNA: TGTGCCAGCAGTAAGGGGGACAGTCTCCAACCCCTCCACTTT. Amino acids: CASSKGDSLQPLHF.

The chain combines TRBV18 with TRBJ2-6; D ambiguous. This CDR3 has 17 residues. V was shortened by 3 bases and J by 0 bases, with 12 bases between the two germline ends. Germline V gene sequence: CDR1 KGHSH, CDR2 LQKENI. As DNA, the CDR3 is TGTGCCAGCTCACCGAGCTGGCGGAGCTCTGGGGCCAACGTCCTGACTTTC. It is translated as CASSPSWRSSGANVLTF. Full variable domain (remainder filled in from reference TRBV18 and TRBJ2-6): NAGVMQNPRHLVRRRGQEARLRCSPMKGHSHVYWYRQLPEEGLKFMVYLQKENIIDESGMPKERFSAEFPKEGPSILRIQQVVRGDSAAYFCASSPSWRSSGANVLTFGAGSRLTVL.